A single sample is the source of the 5 T cell receptor beta chains below, sequenced in a study of tumor-infiltrating lymphocytes in primary liver carcinoma. Reverse transcription of approximately 520 ng total RNA with a constant-region primer produced TCR beta cDNA. For TCR beta, libraries were produced by three nested multiplex PCR rounds using slightly modified ARM-PCR. The first two PCR rounds used TRBV1-TRBV30 primers with a Cbeta primer, about 9 cycles each. TCRdb re-called the multiplex PCR reads with MiXCR, one entry per CDR3 protein. This table has some 200,000 distinct CDR3 sequences, 65% appearing once. For blood RNA, unsorted whole blood served as the source, and germline DNA was extracted too. The sequencing input was peripheral blood. Every receptor here comes from a woman aged 55-70 years with primary liver carcinoma and hepatitis B virus infection.

As concerns this clonotype: A much larger clone sits a single nucleotide away, making a read error possible. This CDR3 reads CASSLGPGQPQHF. As DNA, the CDR3 is TGTGCCAGCAGCTTGGGGCCCGGTCAGCCCCAGCATTTT. The V gene is TRBV5-5, the J gene TRBJ1-5; no reliable D call. The CDR3 is 13 amino acids. Trimming took off 0 bases at V and 6 bases at J, with 7 bases between the two ends. Germline V gene sequence: CDR1 SGHKS, CDR2 YYEKEE (reference sequence).

With regard to this clonotype: This may arise from a read error, as a much more abundant clone is one base away. The chain has TRBV5-6 and TRBJ2-1; 10 bases fit TRBD1. Germline V gives CDR1 SGHDT, CDR2 YYEEEE. This CDR3 spans 14 amino acids. CDR3 sequence reads: CTSSSRTGGSEQFF. CDR3 bases: TGTACCAGCAGCTCCCGGACAGGGGGAAGTGAGCAGTTCTTC.

A single count supports this clonotype. This chain uses TRBV18 with TRBJ2-7; 9 bases are a match to TRBD1. The CDR3 sequence is 13 residues long. Germline V gene lookup returns CDR1 KGHSH and CDR2 LQKENI. The V segment lost 3 bases and the J segment 6 bases; nucleotides outside the gene matches: 3. CDR3: CASSPTGGSEQYF. In nucleotides, the CDR3 is TGTGCCAGCTCACCCACAGGGGGCAGCGAGCAGTACTTC.

A word on this clonotype: A read error may be the cause here, since a much bigger clone is one base away. V usage is TRBV5-6 and J usage is TRBJ1-1; no reliable D call. Trimming removed 3 bases at V and 0 bases at J, with 9 bases between. The CDR3 is 14 residues long. Looked up from germline, CDR1 is SGHDT and CDR2 is YYEEEE. The CDR3 coding sequence is TGTGCCAGCAGCTATCGAGAGATGAACACTGAAGCTTTCTTT. The encoded protein is CASSYREMNTEAFF.

This chain links TRBV11-2 with TRBJ2-1; 10 bases line up with TRBD2. V was clipped by 3 bases and J by 9 bases; unmatched bases: 11. The CDR3 has 16 amino acids. CDR1 is SGHAT and CDR2 is FQNNGV in the germline V gene. CDR3: CASSFSQAGGGSEQFF. As DNA, the CDR3 is TGTGCCAGCAGCTTTAGCCAAGCGGGAGGGGGGAGTGAGCAGTTCTTC.